These 4 T cell receptor beta chains originate from one sample sequenced in a study of T cell responses to AZD1222 COVID-19 vaccine. Some clones are missing from TCRdb's copy, which holds only in-frame ones; the method was immunoSEQ multiplex PCR. The data show some 110,000 clones, roughly 90% seen once. The sequenced sample was peripheral blood, obtained on day 0 of AZD1222 vaccination. These TCRs come from an adult in good health.

The chain is built from TRBV9 and TRBJ2-3, with D tentatively TRBD2 (6 bases). Per germline, CDR1 SGDLS and CDR2 YYNGEE. CDR3 size: 15 residues. The germline V and J ends were trimmed by 0 bases and 5 bases, with 13 bases remaining between them. This CDR3 is CASSVAGRDGDTQYF. The CDR3 nucleotides are TGTGCCAGCAGCGTAGCCGGGCGGGACGGAGATACGCAGTATTTT.

The rearrangement joins TRBV10-1 to TRBJ2-1, with a weak D call TRBD2 (5 bases). The CDR3 extends over 13 amino acids. Germline CDR1 WNHNN, CDR2 SYGVQD (reference sequence). V dropped 3 bases and J dropped 7 bases, with 10 bases sitting between them. The CDR3 nucleotides are TGCGCCAGCAGTGAACAGCGGAGGAATGAGCAGTTCTTC. Translation: CASSEQRRNEQFF.

The chain joins TRBV7-9 to TRBJ2-5, with 9 nucleotides matching TRBD1. Germline V gene data show CDR1 as SEHNR and CDR2 as FQNEAQ (reference sequence). The length of the CDR3 is 18 residues. The ends lost 4 bases at V and 4 bases at J; junction bases unmatched: 16. This CDR3 is CASSSIALSRDRAETQYF. Written as DNA, the CDR3 is TGTGCCAGCAGCTCAATAGCCCTATCTCGGGACAGGGCAGAGACCCAGTACTTC.

V and J are TRBV9 and TRBJ1-3, with TRBD1 identical over 7 bases. CDR1 and CDR2 (germline): SGDLS, YYNGEE. Unmatched junction bases numbered 7, after V lost 4 bases and J lost 0 bases. The CDR3 has 16 residues. CDR3 residues: CASSPRTGNSGNTIYF. The CDR3 DNA follows: TGTGCCAGCAGCCCCCGGACAGGCAACTCTGGAAACACCATATATTTT.